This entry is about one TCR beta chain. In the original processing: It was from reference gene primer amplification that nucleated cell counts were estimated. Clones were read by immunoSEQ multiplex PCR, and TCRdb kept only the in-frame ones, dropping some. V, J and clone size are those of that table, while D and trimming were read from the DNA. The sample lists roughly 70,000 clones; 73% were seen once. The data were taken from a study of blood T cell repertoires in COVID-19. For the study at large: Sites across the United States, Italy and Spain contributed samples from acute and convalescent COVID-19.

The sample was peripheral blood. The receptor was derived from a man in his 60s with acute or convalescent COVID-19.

CDR3 in amino acids: CASGSSAGANVLTF. In DNA form, the CDR3 reads TGTGCTAGTGGTTCGTCGGCTGGGGCCAACGTCCTGACTTTC. This chain links TRBV12-5 with TRBJ2-6; the D is unclear. This CDR3 has 14 residues. Germline-derived CDR1 and CDR2 are LGHNT and FRNRAP. V was trimmed by 4 bases and J by 2 bases, leaving 6 bases between them.